Presented here are 14 T cell receptor beta chains from one specimen sequenced in a study of cytomegalovirus exposure and HLA in healthy donors (dated by TCRdb to 2015 to 2018). Library prep was done by the immunoSEQ multiplex PCR assay. For the multiplex PCR, a mixture combining 60 forward primers for TCR Vbeta segments and 13 reverse primers for TCR Jbeta segments was used. TCRdb obtained this table from immuneACCESS and retained in-frame rearrangements with V and J assigned. These tables miss some clones; where compared with another copy, unresolved V genes account for less than half of the shortfall, and the remainder is unexplained. The sample data list 95,000 to 150,000 clones, and roughly 80% of these were observed just once. More than 8% of the sample lies in the top ten. Sequencing input: PBMCs. These receptors were collected from a female donor in good health and CMV-seropositive.

This clone was counted once. In DNA, the CDR3 is TGTGCCAGCAGCTTAGACGCGGATCACACTGAAGCTTTCTTT. Its translation is CASSLDADHTEAFF. The V and J genes are TRBV11-3 and TRBJ1-1; D call uncertain. The germline V and J ends were trimmed by 0 bases and 3 bases, with 8 bases remaining between them. Germline CDR1 SGHNT, CDR2 YENEEA. This CDR3 has 14 amino acids.

The chain couples TRBV6-5 to TRBJ2-5, with 7 nucleotides matching TRBD1. Germline CDR1 reads MNHEY; CDR2 reads SVGAGI. V shed 4 bases and J 3 bases; nucleotides not matched to a gene: 5. The CDR3 has 14 residues. The chain's CDR3 is CASSSAQGEETQYF. CDR3 nucleotides: TGTGCCAGCAGTTCGGCTCAGGGGGAAGAGACCCAGTACTTC.

CDR3 region: CASNKGLAGAALYSTDTQYF. In DNA, the CDR3 is TGTGCCAGCAATAAGGGACTAGCGGGGGCCGCCCTCTATAGCACAGATACGCAGTATTTT. The chain recombines TRBV2 with TRBJ2-3; 14 nucleotides align to TRBD2. The CDR3 runs to 20 residues. The junction had 15 bases not matched to a gene; V was cut back by 7 bases and J by 0 bases. Germline assignment: CDR1 SNHLY and CDR2 FYNNEI. Complete variable domain (other parts from reference TRBV2 and TRBJ2-3): EPEVTQTPSHQVTQMGQEVILRCVPISNHLYFYWYRQILGQKVEFLVSFYNNEISEKSEIFDDQFSVERPDGSNFTLKIRSTKLEDSAMYFCASNKGLAGAALYSTDTQYFGPGTRLTVL.

J is TRBJ2-3 and V is TRBV9; no reliable D call. Germline V lookup: CDR1 SGDLS, CDR2 YYNGEE. Trimming pared 0 bases from V and 0 bases from J, leaving 8 bases between. This CDR3 comprises 15 residues. The CDR3 DNA is TGTGCCAGCAGCGTAGCTACTATCAGCACAGATACGCAGTATTTT. Translated, it gives CASSVATISTDTQYF.

The chain links TRBV10-3 to TRBJ1-6; D ambiguous. The CDR3 is made up of 13 amino acids. Trimming took off 3 bases at V and 11 bases at J, with 11 bases between the two ends. Per germline, CDR1 ENHRY and CDR2 SYGVKD. CDR3 loop: CAISERGYPPLHF. In DNA form, the CDR3 reads TGTGCCATCAGTGAACGAGGTTATCCACCCCTCCACTTT.

A note on this clone: A junction boundary mismatches the germline segment, possibly from a read error. V and J are TRBV30 and TRBJ2-4; 7 bases map to TRBD1. Germline-derived CDR1 and CDR2 are GTSNPN and SVGIG (reference sequence). CDR3 length: 12 amino acids. The CDR3 protein is CAWSLAAGTVVF. CDR3 DNA sequence: TGTGCCTGGAGTTTAGCCGCCGGGACAGTTGTCTTC. Supplemented by reference TRBV30 and TRBJ2-4, the full variable domain reads SQTIHQWPATLVQPVGSPLSLECTVEGTSNPNLYWYRQAAGRGLQLLFYSVGIGQISSEVPQNLSASRPQDRQFILSSKKLLLSDSGFYLCAWSLAAGTVVFGAGTRLSVL.

This clone was observed a handful of times. V usage is TRBV7-3 and J usage is TRBJ1-2; perhaps TRBD1 as D (5 bases). The CDR3 is 15 amino acids. CDR1 SGHTA and CDR2 FQGTGA come from the germline V gene. Trimming left V 5 bases short and J 5 bases short, with 18 bases between. CDR3: CASSPGEKAGYGYTF. CDR3 nucleotide sequence: TGTGCCAGCAGCCCAGGAGAAAAAGCAGGGTATGGCTACACCTTC.

The gene calls are TRBV11-2 and TRBJ2-7; 7 bases map to TRBD1. V gave up 6 bases and J gave up 4 bases; unmatched junction bases: 9. This CDR3 comprises 14 residues. CDR1 is SGHAT, CDR2 FQNNGV, per germline. CDR3 in DNA: TGTGCCAGCAGTAAGGGACAGCAACAATACGAGCAGTACTTC. Translation: CASSKGQQQYEQYF.

J is TRBJ1-2 and V is TRBV5-6; D might be TRBD1 (5 bases). CDR3 length equals 12 residues. Trimming removed 3 bases from V and 8 bases from J, with 11 bases in between. Germline loops: CDR1 SGHDT, CDR2 YYEEEE. The CDR3 nucleotides read TGTGCCAGCAGCTGGGCCCCAGGGGGCTACACCTTC. Translation gives CASSWAPGGYTF. The full variable domain, its missing parts supplied by reference TRBV5-6 and TRBJ1-2, is DAGVTQSPTHLIKTRGQQVTLRCSPKSGHDTVSWYQQALGQGPQFIFQYYEEEERQRGNFPDRFSGHQFPNYSSELNVNALLLGDSALYLCASSWAPGGYTFGSGTRLTVV.

J is TRBJ1-2 and V is TRBV18, with D hard to call. V lost 6 bases to trimming and J lost 3 bases, with 11 bases between them. The CDR3 length is 13 residues. Looked up from germline, CDR1 is KGHSH and CDR2 is LQKENI. The CDR3 DNA is TGTGCCAGCTCCGACCAGACACACTATGGCTACACCTTC. Encoded protein: CASSDQTHYGYTF.

There are a few counts of this clone. The chain carries TRBV25-1 and TRBJ2-1; TRBD2 matches 15 bases. The CDR3 has 16 amino acids. V was pared by 10 bases and J by 0 bases, with 4 bases of the junction left unmatched. Germline CDR1 MGHDK, CDR2 SYGVNS. CDR3 sequence reads: CATGLAGGSSYNEQFF. CDR3 sequence (DNA): TGTGCCACGGGACTAGCGGGGGGTAGCTCCTACAATGAGCAGTTCTTC.

V usage is TRBV5-1 and J usage is TRBJ1-1; D possibly corresponds to TRBD1 (5 bases). The CDR3 spans 14 residues. V shed 3 bases and J shed 3 bases, with 12 bases lying between them. The V gene's germline CDR1 is SGHRS and CDR2 YFSETQ. The CDR3 coding sequence is TGCGCCAGCAGCTGGGACCGGAGGGACACTGAAGCTTTCTTT. Protein sequence: CASSWDRRDTEAFF.

A single count supports this clone. This chain links TRBV20-1 with TRBJ1-4; no firm D call. Germline V CDR1 and CDR2: DFQATT, SNEGSKA (reference sequence). This CDR3 contains 11 residues. The V and J ends lost 6 bases and 4 bases respectively, with 6 bases between them. This CDR3 reads CSAPYNEKLFF. CDR3 sequence (DNA): TGCAGTGCCCCTTATAATGAAAAACTGTTTTTT.

J is TRBJ2-2 and V is TRBV11-2; TRBD2 might be the D (6 bases). The germline V and J ends were trimmed by 5 bases and 5 bases, with 18 bases remaining between them. The CDR3 is made up of 16 amino acids. Germline V gene data show CDR1 as SGHAT and CDR2 as FQNNGV. CDR3 nucleotide sequence: TGTGCCAGCAGCCCTATTGCGGGACGAGGAACCGGGGAGCTGTTTTTT. The encoded protein is CASSPIAGRGTGELFF. The complete variable domain, with remaining parts taken from reference TRBV11-2 and TRBJ2-2, reads EAGVAQSPRYKIIEKRQSVAFWCNPISGHATLYWYQQILGQGPKLLIQFQNNGVVDDSQLPKDRFSAERLKGVDSTLKIQPAKLEDSAVYLCASSPIAGRGTGELFFGEGSRLTVL.